Each of the 29 T cell receptor beta chains below was sequenced from the same sample in a study of spatial heterogeneity in lung cancer. TCRdb processed the 5' RACE reads anew with MiXCR; each CDR3 protein has one entry. In the table there are roughly 10,000 distinct CDR3 sequences, about 3.7% of which are singletons. Time point described: sample taken at primary tumor resection. TCRs were sequenced from unsorted whole RNA of tumor, nontumor lung or PBMC. The sequences come from PBMCs, collected at surgery. The receptors come from a female donor with early-stage non-small cell lung cancer.

This clonotype was observed at least ten times. A library prepared for alpha chains yielded this beta chain as an off-target read; its size is of little meaning. This chain connects TRBV2 to TRBJ2-7; 7 nucleotides match TRBD2. CDR1 is SNHLY and CDR2 is FYNNEI in the germline V gene. V was pared by 2 bases and J by 3 bases, with 7 bases of the junction left unmatched. The CDR3 runs to 15 residues. CDR3: CASSESLAERYEQYF. CDR3 coding DNA: TGTGCCAGCAGTGAAAGCCTAGCGGAACGCTACGAGCAGTACTTC.

Details on this clonotype: The library was built for alpha chains, so this beta chain is an off-target read and its size means little. This sequence joins TRBV20-1 and TRBJ1-1, with D perhaps TRBD1 (6 bases). The CDR3 extends over 12 amino acids. Germline CDR1 reads DFQATT; CDR2 reads SNEGSKA (reference sequence). Trimming took 1 base from V and 7 from J, leaving 10 bases between them. The CDR3: CSARVQGGEAFF. CDR3 nucleotide sequence: TGCAGTGCTAGAGTACAGGGAGGTGAAGCTTTCTTT.

In the case of this clonotype: Being off target in a library aimed at alpha chains, this beta chain has a size of little meaning. The rearrangement joins TRBV6-2 or TRBV6-3 to TRBJ2-3, with D maybe TRBD1 (6 bases). The germline gives CDR1 MNHEY, CDR2 SVGEGT. The V and J ends lost 6 bases and 3 bases respectively, with 13 bases between them. The CDR3 sequence is 14 residues long. CDR3 bases: TGTGCCAGCAGCAAGAACAGGGATACAGATACGCAGTATTTT. Encoded protein: CASSKNRDTDTQYF.

This clonotype is judged large (0.1 to 1%). This beta chain is an off-target read within a library intended for alpha chains, so its frequency means little. The V gene is TRBV6-5, the J gene TRBJ2-3; D remains ambiguous. The ends were cut back, 0 bases at V and 5 bases at J, with 6 bases in the middle. This CDR3 is built from 13 residues. Germline V lookup: CDR1 MNHEY, CDR2 SVGAGI. The CDR3 coding sequence is TGTGCCAGCAGTTACTCGACAAAAGATACGCAGTATTTT. This codes for CASSYSTKDTQYF.

This clonotype was found many times. Little can be read into the size of this beta chain, an off-target read in a library designed for alpha chains. The rearrangement links TRBV7-3 to TRBJ2-5; 7 nucleotides align to TRBD2. The CDR3 is made up of 13 amino acids. The J segment lost 3 bases and the V segment lost 2 bases, leaving 0 bases of the junction unmatched. Germline lookup yields CDR1 SGHTA and CDR2 FQGTGA. CDR3: CASSLLAEETQYF. CDR3 DNA sequence: TGTGCCAGCAGCTTACTAGCGGAAGAGACCCAGTACTTC.

This clonotype was found many times. The library was prepared for alpha chains; this beta chain is a stray read, so its frequency means little. The genes are TRBV29-1 and TRBJ2-3; 11 bases line up with TRBD2. The CDR3 sequence is 13 residues long. The germline gives CDR1 SQVTM, CDR2 ANQGSEA. The V gene end was trimmed by 3 bases and the J gene end by 7 bases; junction bases not matched to a gene: 3. CDR3 nucleotides: TGCAGCGTTGAGGTAGCGGGGGGGAATACGCAGTATTTT. The encoded protein is CSVEVAGGNTQYF.

This clonotype came up many times. This beta chain was picked up by a library intended for alpha chains and is off target, so its count carries little meaning. The chain uses TRBV6-2 or TRBV6-3 and TRBJ1-5, with TRBD1 matching 8 bases. With V trimmed by 4 bases and J by 5 bases, 4 bases remained unmatched. Germline V CDR1 and CDR2: MNHEY, SVGEGT. The CDR3 extends over 14 amino acids. CDR3 amino acids: CASSSRTGYQPQHF. The CDR3 nucleotides read TGTGCCAGCAGTTCCCGGACAGGGTATCAGCCCCAGCATTTT.

Many counts were recorded for this clonotype. This beta chain lies outside the target of a library built for alpha chains; its clone size means little. The CDR3 DNA reads as TGTGCCAGCAGTTACTCACTAGCGGGGGGGATCAATGAGCAGTTCTTC. Amino acids: CASSYSLAGGINEQFF. V and J are TRBV6-2 or TRBV6-3 and TRBJ2-1; TRBD2 matches 13 bases. CDR1 MNHEY and CDR2 SVGEGT come from the germline V gene. This CDR3 spans 16 amino acids. Losses at the gene ends were 0 bases for V and 6 bases for J; bases not matched to a gene: 2.

This clonotype was seen many times. This beta chain is a stray read from a library made for alpha chains; its abundance is not meaningful. This chain uses TRBV20-1 with TRBJ2-3; 7 bases match TRBD2. CDR1 and CDR2 (germline): DFQATT, SNEGSKA (reference sequence). Unmatched junction bases numbered 13, after V lost 3 bases and J lost 4 bases. This CDR3 has 16 amino acids. The CDR3 loop reads CSASGIAGPAADTQYF. In DNA form, the CDR3 reads TGCAGTGCTAGTGGGATAGCGGGCCCAGCAGCAGATACGCAGTATTTT.

In this sample, this clonotype turned up many times. The size of this beta chain means little, since it is a stray read in a library made for alpha chains. V gene TRBV5-5 combines with J gene TRBJ1-6; 9 positions match TRBD1. The CDR3 spans 15 residues. The germline CDR1 and CDR2 sequences are SGHKS and YYEKEE (reference sequence). Trimming at V came to 0 bases and at J to 9 bases, leaving 4 bases not matched to a gene. The CDR3 region has the DNA TGTGCCAGCAGCTTGGACGCGACAGGGGGTTCACCCCTCCACTTT. Its translation is CASSLDATGGSPLHF.

This clonotype was detected ten times or more. This beta chain appears as a stray read in a library generated for alpha chains; its size is not informative. The genes are TRBV3-1 and TRBJ2-7, with TRBD2 matching 9 bases. The germline CDR1 and CDR2 sequences are LGHDT and YNNKEL (reference sequence). This CDR3 comprises 17 residues. After removal of 0 bases from V and 2 bases from J, the junction contained 8 bases not matched to a gene. The CDR3: CASSQEGPSGVPYEQYF. CDR3 DNA sequence: TGTGCCAGCAGCCAAGAAGGTCCTAGCGGGGTCCCCTACGAGCAGTACTTC.

This clonotype was observed at least ten times. Since the library was made to target alpha chains, this beta chain is a stray read and its abundance is not meaningful. V gene TRBV12-3 or TRBV12-4 combines with J gene TRBJ2-7; 9 nucleotides agree with TRBD1. J was trimmed by 7 bases and V by 6 bases; bases with no gene match: 13. The CDR3 spans 15 residues. This chain's CDR3 is CASSYPGQGRREQYF. Written as DNA, the CDR3 is TGTGCCAGCAGCTATCCGGGACAGGGACGTCGTGAGCAGTACTTC.

Ten or more counts support this clonotype. As an off-target read in a library built for alpha chains, this beta chain has a frequency of little significance. The rearrangement uses TRBV11-2 and TRBJ2-5; a possible D gene is TRBD2 (6 bases). Germline CDR1 and CDR2: SGHAT and FQNNGV. The germline V and J ends were trimmed by 3 bases and 3 bases, with 11 bases remaining between them. The CDR3 loop spans 14 amino acids. In DNA, the CDR3 is TGTGCCAGCAGCTTTAGCGGCGGGAAAGAGACCCAGTACTTC. Translation: CASSFSGGKETQYF.

This clonotype was seen repeatedly, ten times or more. Little can be read into the size of this beta chain, an off-target read in a library designed for alpha chains. J is TRBJ1-6 and V is TRBV7-9; D gene unclear. V was shortened by 2 bases and J by 7 bases, with 12 bases between the two germline ends. Germline V gene data show CDR1 as SEHNR and CDR2 as FQNEAQ (reference sequence). CDR3 size: 15 residues. The CDR3 region is CASSLSPTGNSPLHF. The DNA for the CDR3 is TGTGCCAGCAGCTTAAGTCCAACTGGGAATTCACCCCTCCACTTT. The variable domain in full, with the rest retrieved from reference TRBV7-9 and TRBJ1-6, is DTGVSQNPRHKITKRGQNVTFRCDPISEHNRLYWYRQTLGQGPEFLTYFQNEAQLEKSRLLSDRFSAERPKGSFSTLEIQRTEQGDSAMYLCASSLSPTGNSPLHFGNGTRLTVT.

This clonotype was detected ten times or more. This beta chain was picked up by a library intended for alpha chains and is off target, so its count carries little meaning. V gene TRBV2 combines with J gene TRBJ1-1; D gene uncertain. The CDR3 loop spans 11 amino acids. V lost 6 bases to trimming and J lost 8 bases, with 10 bases between them. The germline CDR1 and CDR2 sequences are SNHLY and FYNNEI. CDR3 region: CASSLRGEAFF. DNA for the CDR3: TGTGCCAGCAGCCTCCGGGGAGAAGCTTTCTTT.

In this sample, this clonotype turned up many times. This beta chain is a stray read from a library made for alpha chains; its abundance is not meaningful. This chain uses TRBV6-2 or TRBV6-3 with TRBJ2-5; D is uncertain. From germline, CDR1 is MNHEY and CDR2 SVGEGT. This CDR3 has 11 amino acids. The V and J ends lost 2 bases and 4 bases respectively, with 2 bases between them. The CDR3 spells CASSYGETQYF. The CDR3 DNA follows: TGTGCCAGCAGTTACGGAGAGACCCAGTACTTC.

This clonotype has ten or more counts. Since the library was made to target alpha chains, this beta chain is a stray read and its abundance is not meaningful. The chain couples TRBV7-2 to TRBJ2-1; 7 nucleotides line up with TRBD1. This CDR3 contains 16 residues. CDR1 is SGHTA and CDR2 is FQGNSA in the germline V gene. V gave up 2 bases and J gave up 5 bases; unmatched junction bases: 9. The CDR3 DNA sequence: TGTGCCAGCAGCTTAAGGGGTCAGGGGGTCCACAATGAGCAGTTCTTC. The encoded protein is CASSLRGQGVHNEQFF.

This clonotype was detected many times. As an off-target read in a library built for alpha chains, this beta chain has a frequency of little significance. The V and J genes are TRBV29-1 and TRBJ1-2; D perhaps matches TRBD1 (6 bases). The V end was cut by 7 bases, the J end by 6 bases, with 15 bases between. Germline V gene data show CDR1 as SQVTM and CDR2 as ANQGSEA. There are 12 residues in the CDR3. DNA of the CDR3: TGCAGCGCCCCGCGGGGGGCGAATGGCTACACCTTC. This sequence encodes CSAPRGANGYTF.

A word on this clonotype: The library was designed around alpha chains, so this beta chain is a stray read whose abundance carries little weight. CDR3 in DNA: TGTGCCAGCAGCCCGACAGGGGGCCTAGCCAAAAACATTCAGTACTTC. This codes for CASSPTGGLAKNIQYF. The rearrangement links TRBV28 to TRBJ2-4; 10 positions match TRBD1. Germline lookup yields CDR1 MDHEN and CDR2 SYDVKM. The J segment lost 0 bases and the V segment lost 6 bases, leaving 5 bases of the junction unmatched. The CDR3 spans 16 residues.

This clonotype was detected many times. This beta chain is an off-target read within a library intended for alpha chains, so its frequency means little. The V gene is TRBV18, the J gene TRBJ2-7, with D uncertain. The CDR3 runs to 12 residues. The germline gives CDR1 KGHSH, CDR2 LQKENI. V dropped 10 bases and J dropped 5 bases, with 15 bases sitting between them. CDR3 amino acids: CATDPESDEQYF. CDR3 nucleotide sequence: TGTGCCACCGATCCGGAGTCGGACGAGCAGTACTTC.

This clonotype was seen repeatedly, ten times or more. As an off-target read in a library built for alpha chains, this beta chain has a frequency of little significance. The chain combines TRBV20-1 with TRBJ1-2, with D uncertain. The germline V and J ends were trimmed by 6 bases and 4 bases, with 15 bases remaining between them. The V gene's germline CDR1 is DFQATT and CDR2 SNEGSKA (reference sequence). This CDR3 is built from 13 residues. CDR3 sequence: CSAPKSQAYGYTF. DNA for the CDR3: TGCAGTGCCCCGAAATCGCAGGCCTATGGCTACACCTTC.

This clonotype was observed at least ten times. A library made for alpha chains picked up this beta chain off target, so its size means little. V gene TRBV15 combines with J gene TRBJ2-2, with a weak D call TRBD2 (5 bases). V lost 5 bases to trimming and J lost 1 base, with 11 bases between them. CDR1 is LNHNV, CDR2 YYDKDF, per germline (reference sequence). This CDR3 is 15 amino acids long. CDR3 sequence: CATSGELGNTGELFF. The DNA for the CDR3 is TGTGCCACCAGCGGGGAACTAGGGAACACCGGGGAGCTGTTTTTT. The full variable domain, with the rest looked up from reference TRBV15 and TRBJ2-2, is DAMVIQNPRYQVTQFGKPVTLSCSQTLNHNVMYWYQQKSSQAPKLLFHYYDKDFNNEADTPDNFQSRRPNTSFCFLDIRSPGLGDTAMYLCATSGELGNTGELFFGEGSRLTVL.

This clonotype was found many times. This beta chain lies outside the target of a library built for alpha chains; its clone size means little. V and J are TRBV5-1 and TRBJ2-2, with 7 bases that match TRBD2. The germline gives CDR1 SGHRS, CDR2 YFSETQ. V dropped 0 bases and J dropped 5; count of bases not matched to a gene: 4. The CDR3 runs to 15 residues. CDR3: CASSLDPGLTGELFF. CDR3 coding DNA: TGCGCCAGCAGCTTGGATCCGGGACTAACCGGGGAGCTGTTTTTT. Full variable domain (remainder filled in from reference TRBV5-1 and TRBJ2-2): KAGVTQTPRYLIKTRGQQVTLSCSPISGHRSVSWYQQTPGQGLQFLFEYFSETQRNKGNFPGRFSGRQFSNSRSEMNVSTLELGDSALYLCASSLDPGLTGELFFGEGSRLTVL.

At least ten counts were recorded for this clonotype. Since it is a stray read in a library aimed at alpha chains, this beta chain has a size that is not meaningful. V gene TRBV7-9 combines with J gene TRBJ1-5; 9 bases agree with TRBD1. CDR1 is SEHNR and CDR2 is FQNEAQ in the germline V gene (reference sequence). The CDR3 is 18 amino acids. V dropped 1 base and J dropped 4; count of bases not matched to a gene: 11. CDR3 residues: CASSLVLTGGIGNQPQHF. CDR3 in DNA: TGTGCCAGCAGCTTAGTCCTTACAGGGGGCATTGGTAATCAGCCCCAGCATTTT.

This clonotype was seen at least ten times. Little can be read into the size of this beta chain, an off-target read in a library designed for alpha chains. The CDR3 DNA sequence: TGCAGCGTTGAAATGGCTAGGACCCAAGAGACCCAGTACTTC. This codes for CSVEMARTQETQYF. The chain recombines TRBV29-1 with TRBJ2-5, with no clear D. Trimming took 2 bases from V and 1 from J, leaving 11 bases between them. Germline V gene lookup returns CDR1 SQVTM and CDR2 ANQGSEA. CDR3 size: 14 residues.

This clonotype was seen a handful of times. This beta chain lies outside the target of a library built for alpha chains; its clone size means little. Written as DNA, the CDR3 is TGTGCCAGCAGCTTAGAGAGCGGTCCCGGGGAGCTGTTTTTT. Protein product: CASSLESGPGELFF. The rearrangement links TRBV7-6 to TRBJ2-2, with a tentative D call TRBD2 (5 bases). Germline CDR1 is SGHVS and CDR2 is FNYEAQ. Trimming left V 1 base short and J 6 bases short, with 9 bases between. The CDR3 contains 14 residues.

This clonotype was recorded many times. Being off target in a library aimed at alpha chains, this beta chain has a size of little meaning. The chain links TRBV28 to TRBJ2-1; 10 positions match TRBD2. The germline CDR1 and CDR2 sequences are MDHEN and SYDVKM. After removal of 4 bases from V and 6 bases from J, the junction contained 18 bases not matched to a gene. The CDR3 spans 19 residues. The CDR3 region is CASSSIWRESSGRGNEQFF. The CDR3 nucleotides read TGTGCCAGCAGTTCAATTTGGCGGGAATCTAGCGGGAGAGGCAATGAGCAGTTCTTC.

In this sample, this clonotype turned up many times. Being off target in a library aimed at alpha chains, this beta chain has a size of little meaning. This chain connects TRBV3-1 to TRBJ2-7; no firm D call. The V gene lost 4 bases and the J gene lost 7 bases, with 14 bases spanning the gap. Germline CDR1 and CDR2: LGHDT and YNNKEL (reference sequence). The CDR3 totals 13 residues. This CDR3 reads CASSPLGQSEQYF. The DNA of the CDR3 is TGTGCCAGCAGCCCGCTTGGGCAGTCGGAGCAGTACTTC.

The table lists this clonotype with many counts. This beta chain turned up in a library designed for alpha chains; as an off-target read, its abundance says little. The V and J genes are TRBV29-1 and TRBJ2-7, with 13 bases identical to TRBD2. This CDR3 is 15 amino acids long. The V and J ends lost 6 bases and 3 bases, in that order; junction bases with no gene match: 8. Germline values: CDR1 SQVTM, CDR2 ANQGSEA. The CDR3: CSVAGTSGKVYEQYF. The CDR3, as DNA: TGCAGCGTAGCCGGGACTAGCGGGAAAGTCTACGAGCAGTACTTC.